Ten or more counts support the clone carrying this TCR beta chain. The data stem from a study of HIV-infected patients and healthy controls. This CDR3 is built from 16 residues. CDR1 is LNHDA and CDR2 is SQIVND in the germline V gene (reference sequence). The V and J ends lost 5 bases and 1 base respectively, with 18 bases between them. Approximately 510 ng RNA was reverse transcribed with alpha and beta constant-region primers. Each of the alpha and beta chains got its own library through chain-specific third strand synthesis with indices. MiXCR, run by TCRdb on the 5' RACE reads, gives a single entry per CDR3 protein. Of approximately 9,300 distinct CDR3 sequences in the sample, 5.5% to 7% were seen once. Roughly three months, about 14 weeks, into antiretroviral therapy, follow-up blood was collected. Whole blood was used without fractionation, so all unsorted peripheral T cells were included.

The chain joins TRBV19 to TRBJ2-7; possibly TRBD1 for D (5 bases). Sequenced here: blood, sampled during antiretroviral therapy. The receptor was isolated from an adult with HIV infection. The donor label of this sample is uncertain. The CDR3 spells CASSPLGREGSYEQYF. The CDR3 nucleotides read TGTGCCAGTAGTCCTCTCGGCAGGGAAGGATCCTACGAGCAGTACTTC.